Shown below are 32 T cell receptor beta chains from a single sample sequenced in a study of T-cell reconstitution after alpha-beta-depleted transplantation in children. Unique molecular identifiers were used in preparing the TCRbeta library. TCRdb fed the PCR reads into MiXCR, producing one record per CDR3 protein. The data show 97,000 or so distinct CDR3 sequences, roughly 7.2% seen once. The sequencing here drew on PBMCs, taken before TCRalphabeta/CD19-depleted stem cell transplant. The receptors derive from a boy under 10 years old with acute lymphoblastic leukemia, due to receive a stem cell transplant.

Many counts were recorded for this clonotype. J is TRBJ2-7 and V is TRBV5-1, with D perhaps TRBD1 or TRBD2 (5 bases each). The V gene lost 0 bases and the J gene lost 3 bases, with 16 bases spanning the gap. Germline CDR1 is SGHRS and CDR2 is YFSETQ. The CDR3 has 16 amino acids. CDR3 DNA: TGCGCCAGCAGCTTGGAGGGCAGGGAGAAAATCTACGAGCAGTACTTC. This gives the protein CASSLEGREKIYEQYF.

This clonotype was found many times. The chain combines TRBV11-2 with TRBJ2-3, with D possibly being TRBD1 or TRBD2 (6 bases each). The CDR3 is made up of 17 amino acids. CDR1 is SGHAT and CDR2 is FQNNGV in the germline V gene. Deletions cut 0 bases from V and 2 bases from J, with 15 bases between. CDR3 loop: CASSLDRGRRFTDTQYF. Written as DNA, the CDR3 is TGTGCCAGCAGCTTAGATCGGGGGCGCCGCTTCACAGATACGCAGTATTTT. Based on the CDR3 plus reference TRBV11-2 and TRBJ2-3, the full variable domain is EAGVAQSPRYKIIEKRQSVAFWCNPISGHATLYWYQQILGQGPKLLIQFQNNGVVDDSQLPKDRFSAERLKGVDSTLKIQPAKLEDSAVYLCASSLDRGRRFTDTQYFGPGTRLTVL.

At least ten counts were recorded for this clonotype. The chain has TRBV7-2 and TRBJ2-1, with D tentatively TRBD2 (6 bases). The germline V and J ends were trimmed by 5 bases and 9 bases, with 17 bases remaining between them. The germline CDR1 and CDR2 sequences are SGHTA and FQGNSA. CDR3 size: 14 residues. The CDR3 sequence: CASSPLTSWGEQFF. The CDR3 bases are TGTGCCAGCAGCCCCCTGACTAGTTGGGGTGAGCAGTTCTTC.

In its sample, this clonotype was seen a few times. This chain uses TRBV4-3 with TRBJ1-1, with a weak D call TRBD1 (6 bases). V lost 4 bases and J 3 bases, leaving 15 bases between the germline ends. Per the germline V gene, CDR1 is LGHNA and CDR2 is YSLEER. The CDR3 runs to 15 residues. CDR3 sequence: CASSRGGRRDTEAFF. Written as DNA, the CDR3 is TGCGCCAGCAGCCGTGGGGGGCGCCGGGACACTGAAGCTTTCTTT.

This clonotype was observed a few times. The chain carries TRBV28 and TRBJ1-5; D possibly corresponds to TRBD1 (6 bases). V shed 5 bases and J shed 3 bases, with 17 bases lying between them. This CDR3 spans 16 amino acids. Germline V lookup: CDR1 MDHEN, CDR2 SYDVKM. Here the CDR3 reads CASSGVGGRNNQPQHF. The CDR3 bases are TGTGCCAGCAGTGGGGTGGGGGGCAGGAACAATCAGCCCCAGCATTTT.

This clonotype was counted a few times. The V gene is TRBV5-1, the J gene TRBJ2-7; D is possibly TRBD1 (6 bases). This CDR3 has 16 residues. V dropped 4 bases and J dropped 3 bases, with 20 bases sitting between them. CDR1 is SGHRS and CDR2 is YFSETQ in the germline V gene. The CDR3 sequence: CASSRDPGVGSYEQYF. In DNA, the CDR3 is TGCGCCAGCAGCCGGGACCCAGGGGTGGGGAGCTACGAGCAGTACTTC.

In its sample, this clonotype was seen many times. The chain recombines TRBV4-2 with TRBJ2-6; perhaps TRBD2 as D (5 bases). Trimming stripped 0 bases from V and 0 bases from J, with 21 bases between. CDR3 length: 21 residues. Germline CDR1 and CDR2: LGHNA and YNFKEQ. The DNA of the CDR3 is TGTGCCAGCAGCCAAGAATATGGATTAGGACTCTCGAACTCTGGGGCCAACGTCCTGACTTTC. This codes for CASSQEYGLGLSNSGANVLTF.

This clonotype was counted a few times. V usage is TRBV4-3 and J usage is TRBJ1-6, with D unresolved. The V end lost 1 base, the J end lost 7 bases, and 2 bases lay between the germline ends. The V gene's germline CDR1 is LGHNA and CDR2 YSLEER. The CDR3 sequence is 12 residues long. The CDR3 sequence is CASSQGNSPLHF. CDR3 nucleotide sequence: TGCGCCAGCAGCCAAGGCAATTCACCCCTCCACTTT.

This clonotype showed up just once. The chain couples TRBV7-3 to TRBJ2-7; D possibly corresponds to TRBD2 (7 bases). There are 14 residues in the CDR3. Germline V lookup: CDR1 SGHTA, CDR2 FQGTGA. The germline V and J ends were trimmed by 5 bases and 7 bases, with 18 bases remaining between them. This CDR3 reads CASSGRGAIWEQYF. In DNA, the CDR3 is TGTGCCAGCAGCGGCCGGGGGGCCATCTGGGAGCAGTACTTC.

This clonotype was counted a few times. V is TRBV20-1 and J is TRBJ2-1; TRBD2 matches at 11 bases. The CDR3 consists of 15 residues. Losses at the gene ends were 2 bases for V and 8 bases for J; bases not matched to a gene: 8. The V gene's germline CDR1 is DFQATT and CDR2 SNEGSKA (reference sequence). The DNA of the CDR3 is TGCAGTGCTAGACGTAGCGGGGGGGCCGGCCATGAGCAGTTCTTC. This translates into CSARRSGGAGHEQFF.

The sample holds many counts of this clonotype. The genes are TRBV5-1 and TRBJ2-1; no clear D. This CDR3 has 11 amino acids. Germline-derived CDR1 and CDR2 are SGHRS and YFSETQ. The V gene lost 5 bases and the J gene lost 6 bases, with 6 bases spanning the gap. CDR3 sequence: CASRVANEQFF. The CDR3, as DNA: TGCGCCAGCAGGGTCGCCAATGAGCAGTTCTTC.

Regarding this clonotype: One end of the junction does not line up with germline, which may come from a read error. V usage is TRBV25-1 and J usage is TRBJ1-1; D gene ambiguous. CDR1 is MGHDK and CDR2 is SYGVNS in the germline V gene. The CDR3 has 14 residues. The CDR3 region is CASSPTRPNTQAFF. DNA of the CDR3: TGTGCCAGCAGCCCGACTAGACCGAACACTCAAGCTTTCTTT.

The V and J genes are TRBV6-1 and TRBJ2-3, with D perhaps assigned TRBD1 or TRBD2 (5 bases each). Trimming pared 8 bases from V and 6 bases from J, leaving 15 bases between. CDR1 and CDR2 (germline): MNHNS, SASEGT. This CDR3 spans 13 amino acids. The CDR3: CASRSRWGDTQYF. The CDR3 nucleotides are TGTGCCAGCCGATCCCGGTGGGGGGATACGCAGTATTTT.

This sequence joins TRBV20-1 and TRBJ2-1; 8 bases agree with TRBD2. V lost 3 bases to trimming and J lost 5 bases; unmatched junction nucleotides: 12. CDR1 is DFQATT and CDR2 is SNEGSKA in the germline V gene (reference sequence). This CDR3 contains 16 residues. This CDR3 is CSASAPLRGVDNEQFF. The DNA of the CDR3 is TGCAGTGCTAGCGCCCCACTGCGGGGGGTCGACAATGAGCAGTTCTTC.

Notes on this clonotype: This may arise from a read error, as a much more abundant clone is one base away. CDR3 bases: TGTGCCAGCTCCTTCCTGGGGTGGCAAGAGACCCAGTACTTC. Its translation: CASSFLGWQETQYF. The chain combines TRBV27 with TRBJ2-5; D uncertain. Germline assignment: CDR1 MNHEY and CDR2 SMNVEV (reference sequence). The CDR3 sequence is 14 residues long. V was clipped by 8 bases and J by 2 bases, with 15 bases between them.

With respect to this clonotype: The junction departs from the called germline gene at one end, perhaps through a read error. The chain combines TRBV4-2 with TRBJ2-1, with D hard to call. CDR3 length equals 17 residues. From germline, CDR1 is LGHNA and CDR2 YNFKEQ. The chain's CDR3 is CASSQGYGSSSYNEEFF. The CDR3 DNA follows: TGTGCCAGCAGCCAAGGTTATGGGTCGAGCTCCTACAATGAGGAGTTCTTC.

The genes are TRBV12-3 or TRBV12-4 and TRBJ1-5; a weak D match, TRBD1 (6 bases). Trimming removed 6 bases at V and 0 bases at J, with 12 bases between. The CDR3 spans 15 residues. The CDR3 here is CASRTTGNSNQPQHF. CDR3 coding DNA: TGTGCCAGCAGAACAACAGGGAATAGCAATCAGCCCCAGCATTTT.

The CDR3, as DNA: TGCGCCAGCAGCCAAGACACAGGGACGGAGACCCAGTACTTC. Protein: CASSQDTGTETQYF. The chain links TRBV4-3 to TRBJ2-5; maybe TRBD1 (6 bases). V dropped 0 bases and J dropped 5 bases, with 10 bases sitting between them. Per germline, CDR1 LGHNA and CDR2 YSLEER. This CDR3 comprises 14 residues.

The gene calls are TRBV13 and TRBJ2-7; D ambiguous. The V gene's germline CDR1 is PRHDT and CDR2 FYEKMQ (reference sequence). Trimming removed 1 base at V and 5 bases at J, with 9 bases between. The CDR3 spans 13 residues. This CDR3 is CASSLDHHHEQYF. CDR3 nucleotides: TGTGCCAGCAGCTTAGATCACCACCACGAGCAGTACTTC.

This clonotype was seen many times. V usage is TRBV29-1 and J usage is TRBJ2-2, with 13 bases aligning to TRBD2. V dropped 0 bases and J dropped 4; count of bases not matched to a gene: 2. Per germline, CDR1 SQVTM and CDR2 ANQGSEA. The CDR3 length is 16 residues. The CDR3 here is CSVEDRTSGGTGELFF. Written as DNA, the CDR3 is TGCAGCGTTGAAGATCGGACTAGCGGGGGCACCGGGGAGCTGTTTTTT.

This clonotype has more than one count but fewer than ten. The chain links TRBV5-1 to TRBJ2-5, with 10 bases fitting TRBD1. Looked up from germline, CDR1 is SGHRS and CDR2 is YFSETQ. V shed 2 bases, J shed 4 bases, and the junction held 5 bases outside the gene matches. CDR3 length equals 15 residues. The CDR3 bases are TGCGCCAGCAGCTTCGGACAGGGGGAAGTAGAGACCCAGTACTTC. Its translation: CASSFGQGEVETQYF.

This clonotype has a count of ten or more. This chain links TRBV20-1 with TRBJ1-1; D gene unclear. Trimming took off 0 bases at V and 1 base at J, with 9 bases between the two ends. CDR3 length: 14 residues. The germline CDR1 and CDR2 sequences are DFQATT and SNEGSKA (reference sequence). The CDR3, as DNA: TGCAGTGCTAGAGATTTTTACACGAACACTGAAGCTTTCTTT. Protein: CSARDFYTNTEAFF.

This clonotype is large by share. The rearrangement uses TRBV4-1 and TRBJ1-5; 12 bases are a match to TRBD1. Germline lookup yields CDR1 MGHRA and CDR2 YSYEKL. V was clipped by 1 base and J by 1 base; unmatched bases: 8. The CDR3 loop spans 19 amino acids. Written as DNA, the CDR3 is TGCGCCAGCAGCCAAGGGGACAGGGGGCCAATTGCCAGCAATCAGCCCCAGCATTTT. Protein: CASSQGDRGPIASNQPQHF.

This clonotype was observed many times. The chain recombines TRBV20-1 with TRBJ2-3; D is unresolved. The CDR3 extends over 12 amino acids. V shed 3 bases and J shed 2 bases, with 6 bases lying between them. Germline V gene data show CDR1 as DFQATT and CDR2 as SNEGSKA (reference sequence). The chain's CDR3 is CSASRATDTQYF. The CDR3 DNA reads TGCAGTGCTAGCCGCGCCACAGATACGCAGTATTTT.

This clonotype was detected many times. J is TRBJ1-5 and V is TRBV28; D is undetermined. Per germline, CDR1 MDHEN and CDR2 SYDVKM. V was clipped by 2 bases and J by 5 bases, with 13 bases between them. The CDR3 totals 15 residues. CDR3 in amino acids: CASSLLGREHQPQHF. For the CDR3, the DNA is TGTGCCAGCAGTTTACTTGGCCGAGAACATCAGCCCCAGCATTTT. Variable domain in full (rest from reference TRBV28 and TRBJ1-5): DVKVTQSSRYLVKRTGEKVFLECVQDMDHENMFWYRQDPGLGLRLIYFSYDVKMKEKGDIPEGYSVSREKKERFSLILESASTNQTSMYLCASSLLGREHQPQHFGDGTRLSIL.

The table lists this clonotype with many counts. This chain connects TRBV7-9 to TRBJ2-2, with 7 bases fitting TRBD1. Unmatched junction bases numbered 4, after V lost 5 bases and J lost 4 bases. CDR1 SEHNR and CDR2 FQNEAQ come from the germline V gene (reference sequence). CDR3 length: 14 amino acids. The CDR3 DNA sequence: TGTGCCAGCAGCCCCCCAGGGGGCACCGGGGAGCTGTTTTTT. It encodes CASSPPGGTGELFF.

This clonotype was seen a handful of times. The chain employs TRBV28 and TRBJ1-5; D perhaps matches TRBD1 (6 bases). V was clipped by 5 bases and J by 9 bases, with 14 bases between them. Germline loops: CDR1 MDHEN, CDR2 SYDVKM. This CDR3 region has 13 residues. The CDR3 reads CASSVRGYPPQHF. The CDR3, as DNA: TGTGCCAGCAGTGTCAGGGGCTATCCGCCCCAGCATTTT. Full variable domain (outside the CDR3, taken from reference TRBV28 and TRBJ1-5): DVKVTQSSRYLVKRTGEKVFLECVQDMDHENMFWYRQDPGLGLRLIYFSYDVKMKEKGDIPEGYSVSREKKERFSLILESASTNQTSMYLCASSVRGYPPQHFGDGTRLSIL.

This rearrangement joins TRBV11-1 to TRBJ2-1, with 15 bases lining up with TRBD2. Germline values: CDR1 SGHAT, CDR2 FQDESV (reference sequence). CDR3 length: 19 amino acids. Germline trimming cut 3 bases from V and 5 bases from J; bases unmatched to any gene: 11. The CDR3 nucleotides read TGTGCCAGCAGCTTCCCCGGCGGGACTAGCGGGGGGCTACACAATGAGCAGTTCTTC. Amino acid sequence: CASSFPGGTSGGLHNEQFF.

Concerning this clonotype itself: Just one base apart from a much larger clone, this may be a read error. Given the absence of the conserved phenylalanine or tryptophan at the CDR3 end, a read error is likely. Here the CDR3 DNA reads TGCAGTGCTAGGGACGGGGGGGCGCGAGAGACCCAGTACCTC. Amino acid sequence: CSARDGGARETQYL. V is TRBV20-1 and J is TRBJ2-5; 8 bases are shared with TRBD2. This CDR3 has 14 residues. Germline V gene data show CDR1 as DFQATT and CDR2 as SNEGSKA (reference sequence). Unmatched junction bases numbered 7, after V lost 3 bases and J lost 4 bases.

The rearrangement joins TRBV18 to TRBJ1-1, with 8 bases lining up with TRBD1. Germline CDR1 KGHSH, CDR2 LQKENI. Losses at the gene ends were 3 bases for V and 11 bases for J; bases not matched to a gene: 2. This CDR3 has 11 amino acids. The CDR3 loop reads CASSPGQVAFF. The CDR3 nucleotides are TGTGCCAGCTCACCGGGACAGGTGGCTTTCTTT.

This clonotype was counted at least ten times. This chain uses TRBV15 with TRBJ1-1, with D perhaps matching TRBD1 (5 bases). The germline V and J ends were trimmed by 3 bases and 2 bases, with 7 bases remaining between them. CDR3 length equals 13 residues. Germline loops: CDR1 LNHNV, CDR2 YYDKDF (reference sequence). The CDR3 DNA reads TGTGCCACCAGCAGGGGGGTAAACACTGAAGCTTTCTTT. Encoded protein: CATSRGVNTEAFF.

This clonotype has at least ten counts. The rearrangement links TRBV12-3 or TRBV12-4 to TRBJ2-6; 8 nucleotides match TRBD2. Trimming took 5 bases from V and 1 from J; bases not matched to a gene: 1. The CDR3 has 15 amino acids. The CDR3 sequence is CASSQRGSGANVLTF. The CDR3 DNA reads as TGTGCCAGCAGTCAGCGGGGGTCTGGGGCCAACGTCCTGACTTTC.